This is a list of T cell receptor beta chains from one sample in a study of patients and donors after allogeneic stem cell transplantation. TCRdb ran MiXCR on the RT-PCR reads and lists one entry per CDR3 protein. The sample carries approximately 140,000 distinct CDR3 sequences, approximately 37% recorded once. The source material was blood, either unsorted or a sorted T cell fraction (not recorded which). Receptors were obtained from a human donor who was either an allogeneic HSCT recipient or a stem cell or donor lymphocyte infusion donor (not recorded which). It is not recorded whose cells these are; they may come from a transplant donor. Both conserved end residues are part of each CDR3. D genes are given only for firm matches. The size of a clone is reported for some rows only, either as once, few or many, or as a class for expanded clones.

TRBD2 TRBJ2-3 TRBV14 NA CASSQKRGDTDTQYF TGTGCCAGCAGCCAAAAGCGGGGGGACACAGATACGCAGTATTTT
TRBD2 TRBJ2-1 TRBV20-1 once CSARPSGGAYNEQFF TGCAGTGCAAGACCTAGCGGGGGAGCCTACAATGAGCAGTTCTTC
NA TRBJ1-1 TRBV6-2/TRBV6-3 few CASSHRGQGGTEAFF TGTGCCAGCAGCCACCGGGGCCAGGGAGGGACTGAAGCTTTCTTT
NA TRBJ1-2 TRBV10-3 NA CAIRPRDTPYGYTF TGTGCCATCAGGCCCCGGGACACTCCCTATGGCTACACCTTC
TRBD2 TRBJ2-7 TRBV9 NA CASSASPSGVSYEQYF TGTGCCAGCAGCGCCAGCCCGAGCGGGGTGTCCTACGAGCAGTACTTC
NA TRBJ1-5 TRBV6-1 few CASSEWDQPQHF TGTGCCAGCAGTGAATGGGATCAGCCCCAGCATTTT
NA TRBJ1-5 TRBV6-6 NA CASSYSSPNQPQHF TGTGCCAGCAGTTACTCCTCGCCCAATCAGCCCCAGCATTTT
NA TRBJ2-7 TRBV7-6 NA CASSLDDGISYEQYF TGTGCCAGCAGCTTAGATGACGGTATCTCCTACGAGCAGTACTTC
TRBD2 TRBJ2-1 TRBV20-1 NA CSAGLAGDNEQFF TGCAGTGCTGGACTAGCGGGGGACAATGAGCAGTTCTTC
TRBD1 TRBJ1-2 TRBV6-2/TRBV6-3 NA CASGQGVLYGYTF TGTGCCAGCGGCCAGGGGGTTCTCTATGGCTACACCTTC
TRBD1 TRBJ1-6 TRBV10-3 few CAIRGQANSPLHF TGTGCCATCAGAGGACAGGCAAATTCACCCCTCCACTTT
NA TRBJ1-2 TRBV5-5 NA CASIPEADIYGYTF TGTGCCAGCATCCCTGAGGCCGATATCTATGGCTACACCTTC
NA TRBJ1-2 TRBV28 NA CASSDLPPRRRNGYTF TGTGCCAGCAGTGATCTCCCCCCCAGACGGAGAAATGGCTACACCTTC
NA TRBJ2-7 TRBV5-1 few CASSLEQPPYEQYF TGCGCCAGCAGCTTGGAACAGCCTCCCTACGAGCAGTACTTC
TRBD1 TRBJ1-5 TRBV5-8 few CASSPIDRGNQPQHF TGTGCCAGCAGCCCAATCGACAGGGGCAATCAGCCCCAGCATTTT
NA TRBJ2-5 TRBV12-3/TRBV12-4 NA CASRSWEGAETQYF TGTGCCAGCAGGTCATGGGAGGGGGCGGAGACCCAGTACTTC
TRBD1 TRBJ2-7 TRBV12-3/TRBV12-4 few CASSSQTGYEQYF TGTGCCAGCAGTTCCCAGACAGGGTACGAGCAGTACTTC
NA TRBJ1-1 TRBV15 few CATSRSRGGTEAFF TGTGCCACCAGCAGATCCCGCGGGGGCACTGAAGCTTTCTTT
NA TRBJ1-2 TRBV9 few CASSDDGFGYTF TGTGCCAGCAGCGACGACGGCTTTGGCTACACCTTC
TRBD1 TRBJ1-5 TRBV12-3/TRBV12-4 NA CASSLGTGGSNQPQHF TGTGCCAGCAGTTTAGGGACAGGGGGCTCCAATCAGCCCCAGCATTTT